This T cell receptor (beta chain) emerged from a study of identical twins. CDR1 is KGHDR and CDR2 is SFDVKD in the germline V gene. V lost 6 bases, J lost 7 bases, and 8 bases lay in between. This CDR3 region has 11 residues. Unique molecular identifiers were in the cDNA, with template-switch universal primer binding. MiXCR, applied by TCRdb to the 5' RACE reads, yields one record per CDR3 protein. In the table there are fewer than 800,000 distinct CDR3 sequences, around 7.4% of which are singletons. Separately, the same data were catalogued under a study of yellow fever vaccine responses in identical twins.

The source material was PBMCs. This chain links TRBV24-1 with TRBJ1-1; the D is unclear. This TCR derives from a woman aged 18 to 35 in good health. This CDR3 is CATSLRDEAFF. CDR3 bases: TGTGCCACCAGTCTCCGGGATGAAGCTTTCTTT.